In this sample, the clone carrying this T cell receptor beta chain turned up a few times. Its matching antigen is unknown. The CDR3 contains 13 residues. Germline CDR1 and CDR2: SGDLS and YYNGEE. Trimming removed 3 bases at V and 6 bases at J, with 13 bases between. The PCR contained 60 Vbeta and 13 Jbeta primers. Sequencing used immunoSEQ multiplex PCR; TCRdb keeps in-frame clones, though not all of them. Among about 140,000 clones listed, approximately 80% were seen once. The data derive from a study of cytomegalovirus exposure and HLA in healthy donors. Study outcomes and limitations: A prior analysis recorded that most TCR beta V segments were productive about 87% or about 30% of the time. Later on, an analysis tied approximately 15,000 TCR beta sequences to HLA alleles at 0.05 false discovery rate.

This TCR came from a male donor in good health and CMV-seronegative. Sequenced sample: PBMCs. This chain links TRBV9 with TRBJ2-7; TRBD1 is a possible D gene (5 bases). This chain's CDR3 is CASSEDQGFEQYF. The CDR3 coding sequence is TGTGCCAGCAGCGAAGACCAGGGTTTCGAGCAGTACTTC.